This T cell receptor (beta chain) was identified in a study of blood T cells in healthy people across ages. Study conclusions and caveats: Naive T cell percentage and TCR beta diversity correlated strongly. PBMCs went unsorted, and a conclusive naive versus antigen-experienced comparison was therefore prevented.

A sample-barcoded 5' primer and a J-beta primer mix were used in a second PCR of roughly 7 to 12 cycles. MiXCR, run by TCRdb on the 5' RACE reads, gives a single entry per CDR3 protein. This table holds over 1.5 million distinct CDR3 sequences, around 48% found once. Germline assignment: CDR1 ENHRY and CDR2 SYGVKD. Deletions cut 8 bases from V and 2 bases from J, with 9 bases between. The CDR3 has 12 amino acids. As concerns this clonotype: The antigen remains undetermined.

This sequence joins TRBV10-3 and TRBJ1-1, with D possibly matching TRBD1 (5 bases). This clonotype originated in a woman in her 40s in good health. Material for sequencing was blood. CDR3 sequence (DNA): TGTGCCATCGGGCAGGGAAACACTGAAGCTTTCTTT. Protein product: CAIGQGNTEAFF.